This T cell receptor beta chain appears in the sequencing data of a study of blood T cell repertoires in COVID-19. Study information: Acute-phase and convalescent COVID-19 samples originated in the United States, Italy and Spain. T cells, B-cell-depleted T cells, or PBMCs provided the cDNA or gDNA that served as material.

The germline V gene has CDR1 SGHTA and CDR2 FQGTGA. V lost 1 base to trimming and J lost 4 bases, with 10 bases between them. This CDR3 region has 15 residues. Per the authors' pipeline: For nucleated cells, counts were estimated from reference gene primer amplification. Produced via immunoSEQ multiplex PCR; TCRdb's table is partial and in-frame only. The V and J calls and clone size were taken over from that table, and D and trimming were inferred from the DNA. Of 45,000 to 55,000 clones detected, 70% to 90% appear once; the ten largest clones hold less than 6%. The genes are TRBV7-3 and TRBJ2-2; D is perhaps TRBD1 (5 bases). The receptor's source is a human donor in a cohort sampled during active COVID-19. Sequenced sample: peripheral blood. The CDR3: CASSLKGHRTGELFF. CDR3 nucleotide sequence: TGTGCCAGCAGCTTAAAGGGGCATCGCACCGGGGAGCTGTTTTTT.